This T cell receptor beta chain came from a study of naive and memory T cell subsets. Study-wide results and limits: Especially in CD8 cells, naive repertoires contained a few larger clonotypes, possibly CD45RA-re-expressing memory cells.

As for this clonotype: What it recognizes is unknown.

Two oligonucleotides, mixed equimolar, formed the beta constant-region primer covering TRBC1 and TRBC2. Ligated cDNA was amplified by four rounds of PCR with nested alpha and beta constant-region primers and SP2. An oligonucleotide with the SP2 primer and a 12-nucleotide UMI was ligated to the cDNA 3' end. A single record per CDR3 protein comes from TCRdb applying MiXCR to the UMI-ligation and nested PCR reads. Among 150,000 or so distinct CDR3 sequences listed, approximately 22% were seen once. The CDR3 consists of 15 residues. V shed 3 bases and J shed 1 base, with 14 bases lying between them. CDR1 is SGDLS, CDR2 YYNGEE, per germline. Four subsets defined by CD45RA and CD27 were sorted after CD3, CD4, CD8 and live/dead staining.

This TCR derives from a human donor in good health. The specimen was naive CD4+ T cells from blood. This chain links TRBV9 with TRBJ2-7, with D perhaps matching TRBD2 (5 bases). The CDR3: CASSAMTPGSYEQYF. The CDR3, as DNA: TGTGCCAGCAGCGCTATGACACCGGGGTCCTACGAGCAGTACTTC.